Each of the 13 T cell receptor beta chains below was sequenced from the same sample in a study of post-analysis software for immune sequencing data (dated by TCRdb to the mid-2010s). Study-wide conclusions, independent of this receptor: Significantly higher frequencies in patients than in controls were found for five TRBV segments, including TRBV5-6, TRBV5-1 and TRBV20-1.

Library preparation was by PCR. TCRdb names Illumina HiSeq 2500 as the instrument used. Unique molecular identifiers were incorporated into TCR beta cDNA libraries to reduce PCR and sequencing biases. TCRdb redid the processing of the public reads, applying fastp at Q25 and MiXCR, and retained in-frame beta chains. Each entry merges the rows of one CDR3 protein and shows their most common DNA and genes. For this sample the table gives hundreds of thousands of distinct CDR3 sequences, of which approximately 53% were detected only once. The ten largest clonotypes hold about 4.5% of the sample. No antigens are known for them. The sample taken for sequencing was blood. All receptors come from a girl aged 5-17 years with multiple sclerosis.

The rearrangement joins TRBV20-1 to TRBJ2-5; D is ambiguous. The germline gives CDR1 DFQATT, CDR2 SNEGSKA (reference sequence). V lost 3 bases and J 1 base, leaving 15 bases between the germline ends. This CDR3 spans 15 amino acids. As DNA, the CDR3 is TGCAGTGCTAGCGGACCGAGTGGAGCCCAAGAGACCCAGTACTTC. It yields the protein CSASGPSGAQETQYF.

The rearrangement links TRBV12-3 or TRBV12-4 to TRBJ1-4; D unresolved. The V end was cut by 0 bases, the J end by 4 bases, with 9 bases between. The CDR3 has 15 residues. CDR3 protein: CASSLAQSVNEKLFF. The CDR3 DNA is TGTGCCAGCAGTTTAGCGCAATCCGTTAATGAAAAACTGTTTTTT.

The chain is built from TRBV27 and TRBJ1-1; D unclear. This CDR3 region has 16 residues. CDR1 is MNHEY and CDR2 is SMNVEV in the germline V gene (reference sequence). V lost 6 bases and J 4 bases, leaving 21 bases between the germline ends. The CDR3 region is CASSRGVRQVGTEAFF. In DNA, the CDR3 is TGTGCCAGCAGCCGTGGGGTGCGGCAGGTAGGCACTGAAGCTTTCTTT.

The chain employs TRBV5-1 and TRBJ2-5; perhaps TRBD1 as D (5 bases). V was pared by 4 bases and J by 4 bases, with 17 bases between. The CDR3 has 15 residues. The V gene's germline CDR1 is SGHRS and CDR2 YFSETQ. In nucleotides, the CDR3 is TGCGCCAGCAGCCTCATCCGGGCAGGGCTAGAGACCCAGTACTTC. Amino acid sequence: CASSLIRAGLETQYF.

This clonotype has a handful of counts. This rearrangement joins TRBV29-1 to TRBJ2-7; no reliable D call. V lost 3 bases and J 0 bases, leaving 12 bases between the germline ends. CDR1 is SQVTM, CDR2 ANQGSEA, per germline. This CDR3 has 14 amino acids. The CDR3 DNA reads TGCAGCGTTGAGTCTGTCGGACCCTCCTACGAGCAGTACTTC. It specifies CSVESVGPSYEQYF.

This clonotype was counted only a few times. The chain is built from TRBV7-3 and TRBJ1-6; D may be TRBD1 (5 bases). Germline lookup yields CDR1 SGHTA and CDR2 FQGTGA. V was pared by 1 base and J by 9 bases, with 10 bases between. CDR3 length equals 14 residues. The CDR3 DNA follows: TGTGCCAGCAGCTTAAGTAGGGACGGTTCACCCCTCCACTTT. Protein sequence: CASSLSRDGSPLHF.

The rearrangement joins TRBV7-3 to TRBJ2-3; 8 nucleotides match TRBD1. CDR1 SGHTA and CDR2 FQGTGA come from the germline V gene. CDR3 length equals 13 residues. With 4 bases clipped from V and 7 bases from J, the junction kept 4 bases outside the gene matches. CDR3 coding DNA: TGTGCCAGCAGCTCGGACAGGGATCATACGCAGTATTTT. Amino acid sequence: CASSSDRDHTQYF.

This chain joins TRBV15 and TRBJ2-4; tentative D call: TRBD1 (8 bases). CDR1 and CDR2 from the germline V gene are LNHNV and YYDKDF (reference sequence). With 3 bases removed from V and 6 bases from J, the gap between germline ends came to 18 bases. CDR3 length: 16 residues. The CDR3 nucleotides are TGTGCCACCAGCAGCGAACAGGGGGGGATTTTAAACATTCAGTACTTC. It specifies CATSSEQGGILNIQYF. Looking up the rest from reference TRBV15 and TRBJ2-4 gives the full variable domain: DAMVIQNPRYQVTQFGKPVTLSCSQTLNHNVMYWYQQKSSQAPKLLFHYYDKDFNNEADTPDNFQSRRPNTSFCFLDIRSPGLGDTAMYLCATSSEQGGILNIQYFGAGTRLSVL.

The chain has TRBV10-3 and TRBJ1-6; 9 bases fit TRBD1. The CDR3 has 15 amino acids. V lost 8 bases, J lost 8 bases, and 10 bases stayed unmatched. Germline CDR1 reads ENHRY; CDR2 reads SYGVKD. The CDR3 loop is CAIRTDRGLDSPLHF. The CDR3 region has the DNA TGTGCCATCCGAACCGACAGGGGGTTGGATTCACCCCTCCACTTT.

The chain combines TRBV6-5 with TRBJ2-5, with a possible D match to TRBD2 (5 bases). CDR1 is MNHEY and CDR2 is SVGAGI in the germline V gene. V was shortened by 7 bases and J by 5 bases, with 20 bases between the two germline ends. The CDR3 is 15 residues long. The CDR3: CASKGGSLDLETQYF. CDR3 DNA sequence: TGTGCCAGCAAAGGCGGGTCGCTCGACCTTGAGACCCAGTACTTC.

The chain joins TRBV28 to TRBJ2-3; perhaps TRBD2 as D (5 bases). Germline V gene lookup returns CDR1 MDHEN and CDR2 SYDVKM. Trimming took off 4 bases at V and 3 bases at J, with 23 bases between the two ends. CDR3 length equals 18 residues. Here the CDR3 DNA reads TGTGCCAGCAGTTCCCCTCGGGCCGAGACGGGAAGGACAGATACGCAGTATTTT. It encodes CASSSPRAETGRTDTQYF.

The chain couples TRBV29-1 to TRBJ2-1; 7 nucleotides match TRBD2. The CDR3 is made up of 14 amino acids. Trimming took 8 bases from V and 4 from J; bases not matched to a gene: 11. CDR1 SQVTM and CDR2 ANQGSEA come from the germline V gene. CDR3 residues: CSHSTQGLYNEQFF. The DNA for the CDR3 is TGCAGCCACAGTACTCAGGGACTATACAATGAGCAGTTCTTC.

The gene calls are TRBV5-1 and TRBJ1-2, with D perhaps matching TRBD1 (5 bases). V was pared by 2 bases and J by 7 bases, with 18 bases between. Germline lookup yields CDR1 SGHRS and CDR2 YFSETQ. This CDR3 has 15 amino acids. CDR3 amino acids: CASSFAGEVGSGYTF. CDR3 nucleotide sequence: TGCGCCAGCAGCTTTGCGGGGGAAGTGGGTAGTGGCTACACCTTC. Complete variable domain (other parts from reference TRBV5-1 and TRBJ1-2): KAGVTQTPRYLIKTRGQQVTLSCSPISGHRSVSWYQQTPGQGLQFLFEYFSETQRNKGNFPGRFSGRQFSNSRSEMNVSTLELGDSALYLCASSFAGEVGSGYTFGSGTRLTVV.